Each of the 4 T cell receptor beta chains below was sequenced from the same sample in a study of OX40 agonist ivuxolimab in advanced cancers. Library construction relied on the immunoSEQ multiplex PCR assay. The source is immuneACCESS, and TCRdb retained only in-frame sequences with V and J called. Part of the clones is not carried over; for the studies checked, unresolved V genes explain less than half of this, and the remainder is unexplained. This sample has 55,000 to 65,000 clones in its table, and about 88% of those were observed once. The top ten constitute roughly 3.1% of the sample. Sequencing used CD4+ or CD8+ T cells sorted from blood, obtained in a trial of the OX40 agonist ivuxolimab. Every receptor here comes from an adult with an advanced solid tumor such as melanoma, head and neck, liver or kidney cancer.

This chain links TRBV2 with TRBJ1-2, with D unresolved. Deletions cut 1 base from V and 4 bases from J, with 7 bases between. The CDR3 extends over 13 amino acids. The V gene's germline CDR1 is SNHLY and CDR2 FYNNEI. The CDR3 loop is CASSEGQVYGYTF. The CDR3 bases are TGTGCCAGCAGTGAAGGTCAGGTCTATGGCTACACCTTC.

In DNA, the CDR3 is TGTGCCAGCCTTCGGGGGGCGACAGGGGAACGATATAATTCACCCCTCCACTTT. It is translated as CASLRGATGERYNSPLHF. The chain is built from TRBV2 and TRBJ1-6, with 8 bases that match TRBD1. This CDR3 is 18 amino acids long. Germline assignment: CDR1 SNHLY and CDR2 FYNNEI. Trimming removed 8 bases from V and 4 bases from J; junction bases left unmatched: 16.

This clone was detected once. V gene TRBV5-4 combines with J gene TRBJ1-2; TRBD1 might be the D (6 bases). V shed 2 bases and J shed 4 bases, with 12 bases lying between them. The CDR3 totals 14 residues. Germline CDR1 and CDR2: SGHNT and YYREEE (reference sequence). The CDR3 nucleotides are TGTGCCAGCAGCTTACCCGGGACACGCTATGGCTACACCTTC. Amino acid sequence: CASSLPGTRYGYTF. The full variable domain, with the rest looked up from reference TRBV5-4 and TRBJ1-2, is ETGVTQSPTHLIKTRGQQVTLRCSSQSGHNTVSWYQQALGQGPQFIFQYYREEENGRGNFPPRFSGLQFPNYSSELNVNALELDDSALYLCASSLPGTRYGYTFGSGTRLTVV.

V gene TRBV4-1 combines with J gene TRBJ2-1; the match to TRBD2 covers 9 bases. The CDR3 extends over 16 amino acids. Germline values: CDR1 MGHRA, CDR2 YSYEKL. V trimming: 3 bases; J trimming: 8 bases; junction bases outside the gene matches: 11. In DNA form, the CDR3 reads TGCGCCAGCAGCCATAGAGGAGGTAGCGGGAGTTATGAGCAGTTCTTC. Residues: CASSHRGGSGSYEQFF.